Listed below are T cell receptor beta chains from one sample, sequenced in a study of blood T cell repertoires in COVID-19. Sequencing was performed with immunoSEQ multiplex PCR; in TCRdb, only in-frame clones are kept and a portion is missing. Of roughly 97,000 clones listed, 87% are singletons. The sample was peripheral blood. The receptors were gathered from a human donor in a cohort sampled during active COVID-19. The CDR3 runs from the conserved cysteine through the conserved F or W. The D gene is left open where the match is weak. Size values are once, few and many counts, or a class for expanded clones, and some rows have none.

v_gene: TRBV6-4
d_gene: TRBD1
j_gene: TRBJ1-2
abundance: NA
CDR3aa: CASRPTGGHYGYTF
CDR3nt: TGTGCCAGCAGACCTACAGGGGGCCACTATGGCTACACCTTC

v_gene: TRBV28
d_gene: NA
j_gene: TRBJ1-1
abundance: NA
CDR3aa: CASSLGGEGVADF
CDR3nt: TGTGCCAGCAGTTTAGGCGGGGAGGGGGTTGCCGACTTT

v_gene: TRBV6-6
d_gene: TRBD2
j_gene: TRBJ2-7
abundance: NA
CDR3aa: CASSYNSAGGGGEQYF
CDR3nt: TGTGCCAGCAGTTATAACTCGGCGGGAGGGGGCGGGGAGCAGTACTTC

v_gene: TRBV3-1/TRBV3-2
d_gene: NA
j_gene: TRBJ2-3
abundance: NA
CDR3aa: CASSQAGAADTQYF
CDR3nt: TGTGCCAGCAGCCAAGCGGGAGCCGCAGATACGCAGTATTTT

v_gene: TRBV5-5
d_gene: NA
j_gene: TRBJ2-7
abundance: NA
CDR3aa: CASSFPREGPPYEQYF
CDR3nt: TGTGCCAGCAGCTTCCCTCGTGAGGGCCCACCCTACGAGCAGTACTTC

v_gene: TRBV3-1/TRBV3-2
d_gene: TRBD2
j_gene: TRBJ2-1
abundance: once
CDR3aa: CASSLLSGGDNEQFF
CDR3nt: TGTGCCAGCAGTCTACTCTCCGGGGGGGACAATGAGCAGTTCTTC

v_gene: TRBV27
d_gene: NA
j_gene: TRBJ2-7
abundance: NA
CDR3aa: CASSLGLLNEQYF
CDR3nt: TGTGCCAGCAGTTTGGGACTGCTAAACGAGCAGTACTTC

v_gene: TRBV7-6
d_gene: TRBD2
j_gene: TRBJ2-7
abundance: NA
CDR3aa: CASSSAGGRSYEQYF
CDR3nt: TGTGCCAGCAGCTCCGCGGGCGGGAGGAGTTACGAGCAGTACTTC

v_gene: TRBV29-1
d_gene: TRBD2
j_gene: TRBJ2-7
abundance: NA
CDR3aa: CSVEDGGLAGESLTYEQYF
CDR3nt: TGCAGCGTTGAAGATGGAGGGCTAGCGGGAGAGAGCCTAACCTACGAGCAGTACTTC

v_gene: TRBV27
d_gene: NA
j_gene: TRBJ1-5
abundance: NA
CDR3aa: CASSFGNQPQHF
CDR3nt: TGTGCCAGCAGTTTCGGCAATCAGCCCCAGCATTTT

v_gene: TRBV6-5
d_gene: TRBD1
j_gene: TRBJ2-7
abundance: NA
CDR3aa: CASSRGQYEQYF
CDR3nt: TGTGCCAGCAGTAGGGGACAGTACGAGCAGTACTTC

v_gene: TRBV3-1/TRBV3-2
d_gene: TRBD2
j_gene: TRBJ2-1
abundance: NA
CDR3aa: CASSQDVSGGDEQFF
CDR3nt: TGTGCCAGCAGCCAAGATGTTAGCGGGGGGGATGAGCAGTTCTTC

v_gene: TRBV29-1
d_gene: NA
j_gene: TRBJ2-7
abundance: once
CDR3aa: CSVVLPGEQYF
CDR3nt: TGCAGCGTTGTTCTACCGGGGGAGCAGTACTTC

v_gene: TRBV7-3
d_gene: TRBD2
j_gene: TRBJ2-3
abundance: NA
CDR3aa: CASSLITSGNTDTQYF
CDR3nt: TGTGCCAGCAGCTTAATTACTAGCGGGAACACAGATACGCAGTATTTT

v_gene: TRBV6-5
d_gene: TRBD2
j_gene: TRBJ2-3
abundance: NA
CDR3aa: CASRALAGGDTQYF
CDR3nt: TGTGCCAGCAGGGCACTAGCGGGAGGAGATACGCAGTATTTT

v_gene: TRBV4-1
d_gene: NA
j_gene: TRBJ2-1
abundance: NA
CDR3aa: CASSQTNRQVEQFF
CDR3nt: TGCGCCAGCAGCCAAACTAACCGACAGGTCGAGCAGTTCTTC

v_gene: TRBV28
d_gene: TRBD2
j_gene: TRBJ2-2
abundance: NA
CDR3aa: CASSLPRGLAGPFANTGELFF
CDR3nt: TGTGCCAGCAGTTTACCGAGGGGACTAGCGGGCCCTTTCGCGAACACCGGGGAGCTGTTTTTT

v_gene: TRBV9
d_gene: TRBD2
j_gene: TRBJ2-1
abundance: NA
CDR3aa: CASSLAGRGSYNEQFF
CDR3nt: TGTGCCAGCAGTCTAGCGGGACGTGGGTCCTACAATGAGCAGTTCTTC

v_gene: TRBV27
d_gene: NA
j_gene: TRBJ1-4
abundance: NA
CDR3aa: CASSLTGTFEKLFF
CDR3nt: TGTGCCAGCAGTTTAACAGGAACTTTTGAAAAACTGTTTTTT

v_gene: TRBV5-4
d_gene: TRBD1
j_gene: TRBJ1-2
abundance: NA
CDR3aa: CASSYPTGGYYGYTF
CDR3nt: TGTGCCAGCAGCTACCCTACAGGGGGGTACTATGGCTACACCTTC

v_gene: TRBV9
d_gene: TRBD1
j_gene: TRBJ1-1
abundance: few
CDR3aa: CASTPPTGVEAFF
CDR3nt: TGTGCCAGCACCCCTCCGACAGGGGTTGAAGCTTTCTTT